This T cell receptor (beta chain) stems from a study of blood T cell repertoires in COVID-19. V was shortened by 4 bases and J by 6 bases, with 22 bases between the two germline ends. The CDR3 is made up of 16 amino acids. Germline CDR1 reads SEHNR; CDR2 reads FQNEAQ (reference sequence). Produced via immunoSEQ multiplex PCR; TCRdb's table is partial and in-frame only. In the table there are some 150,000 clones, around 90% of which are singletons. The chain recombines TRBV7-9 with TRBJ2-7; D perhaps matches TRBD1 (8 bases). This receptor was identified in a woman in her 50s with acute or convalescent COVID-19. Material for sequencing was peripheral blood. The CDR3 sequence is CASSSWGGQARSEQYF. Written as DNA, the CDR3 is TGTGCCAGCAGCTCTTGGGGGGGACAGGCAAGAAGCGAGCAGTACTTC.